Sequencing of this T cell receptor (beta chain) was carried out in a study of memory CD4+ T cells and cytomegalovirus serostatus. The wider study: Of the healthy Belgian adults, 8 to 10 were CMV seropositive and more than 20 seronegative. Study results and caveats: About 40% of the roughly 150 known CMV-associated TCRbeta sequences appeared in CD4+ memory.

Original analysis: Out-of-frame sequences were removed, leaving 2,000,000 or so distinct TCRbeta sequences. Libraries were prepared by immunoSEQ multiplex PCR; TCRdb keeps only in-frame clonotypes and omits some of them. Clone size and the V and J calls come from that table; the DNA yielded D and trimming. The table lists approximately 70,000 clones, roughly 76% of them singletons. As regards this clone: Its cognate antigen is unknown.

Single viable CD3+CD4+CD8-CD45RO+ cells were sorted as the memory CD4+ T cells. CMV serostatus came from serum IgG against pp150, pp28, p38, p52. The TCR originated in an adult in good health and CMV-seropositive. Sequenced material: memory CD4+ T cells from blood.

The chain's CDR3 is CASSLSQGDEQYF. The CDR3, as DNA: TGTGCCAGCAGCTTATCACAGGGGGACGAGCAGTACTTC. The chain has TRBV7-9 and TRBJ2-7; 8 nucleotides agree with TRBD1. There are 13 residues in the CDR3. Per germline, CDR1 SEHNR and CDR2 FQNEAQ (reference sequence). The V gene end was trimmed by 2 bases and the J gene end by 5 bases; junction bases not matched to a gene: 2.